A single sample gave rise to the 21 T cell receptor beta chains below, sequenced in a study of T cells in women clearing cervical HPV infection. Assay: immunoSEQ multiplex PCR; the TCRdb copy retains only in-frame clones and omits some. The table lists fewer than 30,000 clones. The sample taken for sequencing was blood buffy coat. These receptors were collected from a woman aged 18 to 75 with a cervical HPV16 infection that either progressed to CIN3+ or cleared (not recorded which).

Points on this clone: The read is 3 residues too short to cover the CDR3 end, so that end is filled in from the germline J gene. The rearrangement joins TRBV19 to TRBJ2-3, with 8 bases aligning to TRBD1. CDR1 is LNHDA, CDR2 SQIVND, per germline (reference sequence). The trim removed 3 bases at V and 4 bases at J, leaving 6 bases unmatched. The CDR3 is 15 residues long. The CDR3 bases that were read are TGTGCCAGTAGTATCGGGCCGACAGGGGCAGATACG. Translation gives CASSIGPTGADT. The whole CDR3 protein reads CASSIGPTGADTQYF.

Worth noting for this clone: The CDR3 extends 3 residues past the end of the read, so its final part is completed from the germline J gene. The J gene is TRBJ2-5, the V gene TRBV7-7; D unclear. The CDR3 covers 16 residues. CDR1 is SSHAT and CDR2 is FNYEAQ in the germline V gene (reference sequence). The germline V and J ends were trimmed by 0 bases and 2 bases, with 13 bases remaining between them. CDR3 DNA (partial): TGTGCCAGCAGCTTAGCCCACATTGTCCCACAAGAGACC. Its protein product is CASSLAHIVPQET. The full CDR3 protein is CASSLAHIVPQETQYF.

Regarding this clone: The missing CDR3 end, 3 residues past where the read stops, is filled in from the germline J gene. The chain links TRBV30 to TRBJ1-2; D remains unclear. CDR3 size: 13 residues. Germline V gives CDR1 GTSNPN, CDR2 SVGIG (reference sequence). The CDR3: CAWSVAVTYDYTF. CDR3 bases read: TGTGCCTGGAGTGTAGCGGTGACCTACGAC. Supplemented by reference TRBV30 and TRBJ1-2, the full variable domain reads SQTIHQWPATLVQPVGSPLSLECTVEGTSNPNLYWYRQAAGRGLQLLFYSVGIGQISSEVPQNLSASRPQDRQFILSSKKLLLSDSGFYLCAWSVAVTYDYTFGSGTRLTVV.

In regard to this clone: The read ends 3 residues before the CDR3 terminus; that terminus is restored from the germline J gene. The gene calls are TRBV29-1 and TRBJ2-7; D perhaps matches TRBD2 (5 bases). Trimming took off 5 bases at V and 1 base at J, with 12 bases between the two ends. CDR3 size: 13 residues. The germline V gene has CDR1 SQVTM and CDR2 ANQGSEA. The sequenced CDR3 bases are TGCAGCGTTCCCGAGGGTACTTCCTACGAG. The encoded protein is CSVPEGTSYE. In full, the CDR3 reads CSVPEGTSYEQYF.

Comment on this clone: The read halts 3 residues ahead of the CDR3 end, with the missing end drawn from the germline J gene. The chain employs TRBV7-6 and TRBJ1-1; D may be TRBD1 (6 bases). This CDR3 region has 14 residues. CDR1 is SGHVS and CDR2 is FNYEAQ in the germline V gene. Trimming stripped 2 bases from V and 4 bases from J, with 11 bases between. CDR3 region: CASSLSGVPTEAFF. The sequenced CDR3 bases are TGTGCCAGCAGCTTATCAGGGGTACCCACTGAA.

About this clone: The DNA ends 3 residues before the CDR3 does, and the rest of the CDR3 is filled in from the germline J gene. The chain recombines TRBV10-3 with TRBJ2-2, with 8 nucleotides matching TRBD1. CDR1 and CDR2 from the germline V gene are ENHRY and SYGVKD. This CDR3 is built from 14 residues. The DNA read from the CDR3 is TGTGCCATCAGAATACAGGGGGAAGGTTCACCG. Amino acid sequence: CAIRIQGEGSP. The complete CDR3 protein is CAIRIQGEGSPLFF.

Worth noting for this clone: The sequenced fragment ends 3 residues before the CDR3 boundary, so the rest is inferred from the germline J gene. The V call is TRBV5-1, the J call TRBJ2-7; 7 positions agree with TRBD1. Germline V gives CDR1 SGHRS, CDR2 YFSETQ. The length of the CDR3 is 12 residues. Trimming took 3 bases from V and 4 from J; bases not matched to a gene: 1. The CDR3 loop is CASSWTGYEQYF. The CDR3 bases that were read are TGCGCCAGCAGCTGGACAGGATACGAG. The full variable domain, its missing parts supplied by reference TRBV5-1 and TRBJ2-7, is KAGVTQTPRYLIKTRGQQVTLSCSPISGHRSVSWYQQTPGQGLQFLFEYFSETQRNKGNFPGRFSGRQFSNSRSEMNVSTLELGDSALYLCASSWTGYEQYFGPGTRLTVT.

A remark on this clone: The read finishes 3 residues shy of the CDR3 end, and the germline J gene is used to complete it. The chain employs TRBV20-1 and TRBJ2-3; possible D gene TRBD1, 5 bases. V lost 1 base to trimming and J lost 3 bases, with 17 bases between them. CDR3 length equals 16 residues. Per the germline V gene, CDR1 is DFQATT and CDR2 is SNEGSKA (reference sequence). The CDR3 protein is CSARALMAGITDTQYF. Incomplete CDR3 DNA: TGCAGTGCTAGAGCCCTGATGGCAGGGATTACAGATACG.

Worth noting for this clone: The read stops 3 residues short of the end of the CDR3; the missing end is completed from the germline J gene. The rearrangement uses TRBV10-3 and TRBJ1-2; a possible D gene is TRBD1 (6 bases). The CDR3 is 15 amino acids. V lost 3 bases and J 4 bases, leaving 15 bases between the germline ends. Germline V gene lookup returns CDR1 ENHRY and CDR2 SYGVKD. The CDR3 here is CAISETGRGGYGYTF. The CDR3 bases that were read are TGTGCCATCAGTGAAACTGGCAGGGGAGGCTATGGC.

The CDR3 loop is CASSPGQGLYYGQYF. The CDR3 DNA, read in part, is TGTGCCAGCAGCCCTGGACAGGGGCTTTACTATGGT. The rearrangement joins TRBV7-3 to TRBJ2-4, with 9 nucleotides matching TRBD1. The sequence runs out 3 residues before the end of the CDR3; the remainder is reconstructed from the germline J gene. The CDR3 contains 15 residues. Germline V gene data show CDR1 as SGHTA and CDR2 as FQGTGA.

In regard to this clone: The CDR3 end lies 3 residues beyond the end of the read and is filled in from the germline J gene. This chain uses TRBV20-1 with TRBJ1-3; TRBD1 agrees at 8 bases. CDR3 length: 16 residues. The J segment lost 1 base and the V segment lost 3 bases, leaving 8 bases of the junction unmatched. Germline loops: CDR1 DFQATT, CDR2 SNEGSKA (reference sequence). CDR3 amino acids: CSASRVRQGSGNTIYF. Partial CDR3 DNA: TGCAGTGCTAGTAGAGTACGACAGGGGTCTGGAAACACC.

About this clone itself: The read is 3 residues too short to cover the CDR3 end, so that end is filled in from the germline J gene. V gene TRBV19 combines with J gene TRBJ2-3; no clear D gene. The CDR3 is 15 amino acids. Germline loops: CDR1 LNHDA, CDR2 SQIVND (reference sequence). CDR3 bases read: TGTGCCAGTAGTAAGGCAGTCTATAGCAATCAGCCG. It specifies CASSKAVYSNQP. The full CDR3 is CASSKAVYSNQPQYF.

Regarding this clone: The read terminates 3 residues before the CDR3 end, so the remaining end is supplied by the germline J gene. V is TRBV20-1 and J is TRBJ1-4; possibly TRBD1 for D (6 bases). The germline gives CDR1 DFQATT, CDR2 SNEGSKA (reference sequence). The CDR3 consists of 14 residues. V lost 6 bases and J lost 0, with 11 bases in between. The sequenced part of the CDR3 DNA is TGCAGTGCCCAGGACAGAGCAACTAATGAAAAA. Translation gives CSAQDRATNEK. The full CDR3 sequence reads CSAQDRATNEKLFF.

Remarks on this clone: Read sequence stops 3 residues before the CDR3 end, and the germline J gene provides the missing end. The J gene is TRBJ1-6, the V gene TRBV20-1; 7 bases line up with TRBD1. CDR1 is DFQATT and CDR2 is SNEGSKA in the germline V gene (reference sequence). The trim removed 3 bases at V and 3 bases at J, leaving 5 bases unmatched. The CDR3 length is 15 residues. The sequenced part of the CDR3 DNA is TGCAGTGCTAGTATCGGACAGGTCTATAATTCACCC. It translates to CSASIGQVYNSP. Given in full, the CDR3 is CSASIGQVYNSPLHF.

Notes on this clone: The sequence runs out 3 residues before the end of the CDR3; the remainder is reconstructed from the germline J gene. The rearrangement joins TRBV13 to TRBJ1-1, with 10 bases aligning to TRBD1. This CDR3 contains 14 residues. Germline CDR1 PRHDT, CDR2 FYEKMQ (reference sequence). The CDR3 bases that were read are TGTGCCAGCAGCTTAATGGGACAGGGGTTGGGG. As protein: CASSLMGQGLG. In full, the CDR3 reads CASSLMGQGLGAFF.

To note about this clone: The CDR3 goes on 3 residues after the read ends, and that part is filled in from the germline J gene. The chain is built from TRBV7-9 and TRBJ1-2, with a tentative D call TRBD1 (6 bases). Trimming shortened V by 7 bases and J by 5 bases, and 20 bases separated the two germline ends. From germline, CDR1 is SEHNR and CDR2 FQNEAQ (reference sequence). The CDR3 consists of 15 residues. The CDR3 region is CASTPGAGAEYGYTF. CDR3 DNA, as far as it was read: TGTGCCAGCACTCCCGGGGCAGGGGCCGAATATGGC.

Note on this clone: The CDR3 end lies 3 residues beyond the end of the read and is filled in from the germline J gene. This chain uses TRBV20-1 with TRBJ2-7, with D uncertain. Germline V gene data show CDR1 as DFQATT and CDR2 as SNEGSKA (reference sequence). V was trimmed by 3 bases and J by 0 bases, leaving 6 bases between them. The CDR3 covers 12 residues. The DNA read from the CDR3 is TGCAGTGCTAGGCGGAGCTCCTACGAG. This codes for CSARRSSYE. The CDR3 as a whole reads CSARRSSYEQYF.

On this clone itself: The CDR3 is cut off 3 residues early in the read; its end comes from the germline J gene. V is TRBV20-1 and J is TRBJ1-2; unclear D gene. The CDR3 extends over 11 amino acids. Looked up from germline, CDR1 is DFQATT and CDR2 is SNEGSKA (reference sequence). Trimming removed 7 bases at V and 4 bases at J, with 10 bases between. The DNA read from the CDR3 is TGCAGTGTTATCCGGGGCTATGGC. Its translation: CSVIRGYG. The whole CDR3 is CSVIRGYGYTF.

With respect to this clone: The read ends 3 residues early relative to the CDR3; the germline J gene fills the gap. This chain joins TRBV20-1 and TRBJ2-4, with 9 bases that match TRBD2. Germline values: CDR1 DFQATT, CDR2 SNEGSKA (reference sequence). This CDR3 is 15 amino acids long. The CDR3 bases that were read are TGCAGTGCCCTTGGCGGCGGGGGGGCTGCAGAGACT. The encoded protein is CSALGGGGAAET. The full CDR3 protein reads CSALGGGGAAETQYF.

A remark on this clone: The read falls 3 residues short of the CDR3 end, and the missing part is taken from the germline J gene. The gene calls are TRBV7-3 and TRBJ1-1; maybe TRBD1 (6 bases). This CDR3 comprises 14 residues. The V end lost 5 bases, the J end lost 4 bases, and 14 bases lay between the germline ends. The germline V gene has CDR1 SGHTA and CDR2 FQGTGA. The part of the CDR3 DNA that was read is TGTGCCAGCAGCCTCGCTGGGGGCGGCACTGAA. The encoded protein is CASSLAGGGTE. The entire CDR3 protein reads CASSLAGGGTEAFF.

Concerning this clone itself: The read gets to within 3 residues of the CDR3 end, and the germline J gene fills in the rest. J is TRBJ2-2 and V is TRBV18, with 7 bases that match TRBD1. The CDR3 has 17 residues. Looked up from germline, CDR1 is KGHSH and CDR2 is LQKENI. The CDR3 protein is CASSPIETGTGANVLFF. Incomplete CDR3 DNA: TGTGCCAGCTCACCAATTGAGACAGGGACCGGGGCCAACGTG.